The 29 T cell receptor beta chains below were found in one sample sequenced in a study of shared clonotypes between healthy human individuals. The repertoire was sequenced with immunoSEQ multiplex PCR; TCRdb's copy has only in-frame clones and lacks some. The sample yields 1,500,000 or so clones, approximately 98.5% seen once. The source material was naive CD4+ T cells sorted from blood. Subset here: CD45RA+ positively selected. The receptors originated from a man aged 25 to 45 in good health.

This rearrangement joins TRBV5-4 to TRBJ2-1; 7 positions match TRBD1. V shed 8 bases and J 5 bases; nucleotides not matched to a gene: 4. There are 12 residues in the CDR3. CDR1 is SGHNT and CDR2 is YYREEE in the germline V gene (reference sequence). The CDR3 loop reads CASRQGDNEQFF. CDR3 bases: TGTGCCAGTCGACAGGGCGACAATGAGCAGTTCTTC.

The chain joins TRBV19 to TRBJ2-1, with 7 bases aligning to TRBD2. In germline, CDR1 is LNHDA, CDR2 SQIVND (reference sequence). The junction had 9 bases not matched to a gene; V was cut back by 6 bases and J by 4 bases. The CDR3 runs 15 residues. The CDR3 sequence: CASRLSAGAYNEQFF. CDR3 nucleotide sequence: TGTGCCAGTAGGTTATCGGCGGGAGCATACAATGAGCAGTTCTTC.

The rearrangement uses TRBV27 and TRBJ2-7; either TRBD1 or TRBD2 may fit D (5 bases each). The V end lost 3 bases, the J end lost 5 bases, and 14 bases lay between the germline ends. CDR1 and CDR2 from the germline V gene are MNHEY and SMNVEV (reference sequence). The CDR3 has 14 residues. This CDR3 reads CASSFGAWGNEQYF. In DNA, the CDR3 is TGTGCCAGCAGTTTCGGGGCCTGGGGGAACGAGCAGTACTTC.

J is TRBJ1-1 and V is TRBV11-2, with D hard to call. CDR1 is SGHAT, CDR2 FQNNGV, per germline. This CDR3 contains 15 residues. V was cut by 2 bases and J by 8 bases, with 18 bases left in between. This chain's CDR3 is CASSLHFSGTSEAFF. As DNA, the CDR3 is TGTGCCAGCAGCTTACACTTCTCGGGCACCTCGGAAGCTTTCTTT.

This sequence joins TRBV6-6 and TRBJ2-2; TRBD1 matches at 9 bases. J gave up 3 bases and V 6 bases, and 8 bases lay outside the gene matches. Germline lookup yields CDR1 MNHNY and CDR2 SVGAGI (reference sequence). The CDR3 length is 16 residues. The CDR3 DNA is TGTGCCAGCAGCGGCGTCGGGACAGGGTACACCGGGGAGCTGTTTTTT. Encoded protein: CASSGVGTGYTGELFF.

The chain recombines TRBV6-6 with TRBJ1-4; D ambiguous. V was shortened by 5 bases and J by 0 bases, with 13 bases between the two germline ends. The CDR3 spans 16 residues. Germline CDR1 reads MNHNY; CDR2 reads SVGAGI (reference sequence). CDR3 sequence: CASSRGRSTTNEKLFF. CDR3 coding DNA: TGTGCCAGCAGTCGAGGACGCTCCACAACTAATGAAAAACTGTTTTTT.

The chain is built from TRBV13 and TRBJ1-4, with TRBD1 identical over 7 bases. There are 12 residues in the CDR3. Germline CDR1 is PRHDT and CDR2 is FYEKMQ (reference sequence). Germline trimming cut 2 bases from V and 10 bases from J; bases unmatched to any gene: 1. CDR3 in amino acids: CASSLPGGKLFF. As DNA, the CDR3 is TGTGCCAGCAGCTTACCAGGGGGAAAACTGTTTTTT.

J is TRBJ1-1 and V is TRBV7-2, with a weak D call TRBD1 (6 bases). Looked up from germline, CDR1 is SGHTA and CDR2 is FQGNSA. Deletions cut 4 bases from V and 5 bases from J, with 11 bases between. The CDR3 runs 13 residues. The CDR3 bases are TGTGCCAGCAGCTCGGGGGCTTGGACTGAAGCTTTCTTT. This translates into CASSSGAWTEAFF. Complete variable domain (other parts from reference TRBV7-2 and TRBJ1-1): GAGVSQSPSNKVTEKGKDVELRCDPISGHTALYWYRQSLGQGLEFLIYFQGNSAPDKSGLPSDRFSAERTGGSVSTLTIQRTQQEDSAVYLCASSSGAWTEAFFGQGTRLTVV.

This clone showed up just once. This chain joins TRBV28 and TRBJ2-2; TRBD2 matches at 8 bases. The CDR3 totals 15 residues. Per the germline V gene, CDR1 is MDHEN and CDR2 is SYDVKM. V gave up 7 bases and J gave up 3 bases; unmatched junction bases: 7. CDR3 coding DNA: TGTGCCAGCATCTCGGGGGGGCTGGACACCGGGGAGCTGTTTTTT. Its translation is CASISGGLDTGELFF.

This clone was detected only once. The CDR3 DNA is TGTGCCAGCAGACGGACAGGGCCGACGGACGAGCAGTACTTC. Translated, it gives CASRRTGPTDEQYF. The genes are TRBV2 and TRBJ2-7, with TRBD1 matching 8 bases. Germline V lookup: CDR1 SNHLY, CDR2 FYNNEI. J was trimmed by 5 bases and V by 6 bases; bases with no gene match: 9. The CDR3 sequence is 14 residues long. Based on the CDR3 plus reference TRBV2 and TRBJ2-7, the full variable domain is EPEVTQTPSHQVTQMGQEVILRCVPISNHLYFYWYRQILGQKVEFLVSFYNNEISEKSEIFDDQFSVERPDGSNFTLKIRSTKLEDSAMYFCASRRTGPTDEQYFGPGTRLTVT.

The V and J genes are TRBV27 and TRBJ2-1; no clear D. The CDR3 spans 14 residues. With 2 bases removed from V and 6 bases from J, the gap between germline ends came to 11 bases. Per germline, CDR1 MNHEY and CDR2 SMNVEV (reference sequence). The DNA for the CDR3 is TGTGCCAGCAGTTTACGAGGACCCATCAATGAGCAGTTCTTC. It specifies CASSLRGPINEQFF.

V is TRBV2 and J is TRBJ2-1, with 11 bases fitting TRBD1. The CDR3 length is 15 residues. Germline lookup yields CDR1 SNHLY and CDR2 FYNNEI. With V trimmed by 7 bases and J by 8 bases, 10 bases remained unmatched. The CDR3 loop is CASTYGTGGIDEQFF. The DNA of the CDR3 is TGTGCCAGCACCTACGGGACAGGGGGGATCGATGAGCAGTTCTTC.

On this clone: This sample includes further DNA sequences coding for the same CDR3. The gene calls are TRBV7-6 and TRBJ2-5; no clear D gene. The CDR3 is 11 amino acids. The V gene lost 0 bases and the J gene lost 5 bases, with 1 base spanning the gap. Per germline, CDR1 SGHVS and CDR2 FNYEAQ. The CDR3 loop is CASSLAETQYF. DNA of the CDR3: TGTGCCAGCAGCTTAGCGGAGACCCAGTACTTC. Using reference TRBV7-6 and TRBJ2-5 for the parts outside the CDR3, the full variable domain is GAGVSQSPRYKVTKRGQDVALRCDPISGHVSLYWYRQALGQGPEFLTYFNYEAQQDKSGLPNDRFSAERPEGSISTLTIQRTEQRDSAMYRCASSLAETQYFGPGTRLLVL.

The chain uses TRBV15 and TRBJ2-7, with 12 bases aligning to TRBD2. Trimming removed 5 bases from V and 6 bases from J; junction bases left unmatched: 11. The CDR3 consists of 16 residues. CDR1 LNHNV and CDR2 YYDKDF come from the germline V gene (reference sequence). This CDR3 reads CATSPDRLAGAAEQYF. The CDR3 DNA reads as TGTGCCACCAGCCCCGACAGACTAGCGGGAGCAGCCGAGCAGTACTTC.

The J gene is TRBJ2-3, the V gene TRBV4-3, with TRBD2 identical over 9 bases. Germline CDR1 reads LGHNA; CDR2 reads YSLEER. V trimming: 4 bases; J trimming: 1 base; junction bases outside the gene matches: 9. The CDR3 is 17 amino acids. The CDR3 DNA follows: TGCGCCAGCAGCCTAAATCCGGCGGGAGGGCGCACAGATACGCAGTATTTT. Protein: CASSLNPAGGRTDTQYF.

V is TRBV5-1 and J is TRBJ2-5; 9 positions agree with TRBD2. The J segment lost 5 bases and the V segment lost 0 bases, leaving 2 bases of the junction unmatched. CDR1 and CDR2 from the germline V gene are SGHRS and YFSETQ. The CDR3 runs to 14 residues. This CDR3 is CASSLGTSAETQYF. The CDR3 DNA sequence: TGCGCCAGCAGCTTGGGGACTAGCGCGGAGACCCAGTACTTC. Variable domain in full (rest from reference TRBV5-1 and TRBJ2-5): KAGVTQTPRYLIKTRGQQVTLSCSPISGHRSVSWYQQTPGQGLQFLFEYFSETQRNKGNFPGRFSGRQFSNSRSEMNVSTLELGDSALYLCASSLGTSAETQYFGPGTRLLVL.

The V and J genes are TRBV18 and TRBJ1-4; D uncertain. Germline loops: CDR1 KGHSH, CDR2 LQKENI. This CDR3 has 13 residues. Trimming shortened V by 11 bases and J by 0 bases, and 10 bases separated the two germline ends. The CDR3 reads CAGTGATNEKLFF. DNA of the CDR3: TGTGCCGGCACTGGTGCAACTAATGAAAAACTGTTTTTT.

V is TRBV29-1 and J is TRBJ2-5, with 7 nucleotides matching TRBD2. The CDR3 is made up of 14 amino acids. The germline gives CDR1 SQVTM, CDR2 ANQGSEA. V shed 8 bases and J 5 bases; nucleotides not matched to a gene: 14. CDR3 nucleotide sequence: TGCAGCACCCCCTGGGAGGGGAGAATGGAGACCCAGTACTTC. This gives the protein CSTPWEGRMETQYF. The complete variable domain, with remaining parts taken from reference TRBV29-1 and TRBJ2-5, reads SAVISQKPSRDICQRGTSLTIQCQVDSQVTMMFWYRQQPGQSLTLIATANQGSEATYESGFVIDKFPISRPNLTFSTLTVSNMSPEDSSIYLCSTPWEGRMETQYFGPGTRLLVL.

For this clone: The identical CDR3 is also encoded by other nucleotide sequences in the sample. This chain connects TRBV19 to TRBJ2-3, with TRBD2 matching 10 bases. CDR1 is LNHDA and CDR2 is SQIVND in the germline V gene (reference sequence). The V gene end was trimmed by 6 bases and the J gene end by 0 bases; junction bases not matched to a gene: 0. The CDR3 runs 14 residues. CDR3 residues: CASRTSGSTDTQYF. CDR3 nucleotide sequence: TGTGCCAGTAGGACTAGCGGGAGCACAGATACGCAGTATTTT.

The V gene is TRBV7-9, the J gene TRBJ1-4, with D hard to call. Trimming shortened V by 0 bases and J by 4 bases, and 3 bases separated the two germline ends. The CDR3 is 13 amino acids. Germline V gives CDR1 SEHNR, CDR2 FQNEAQ (reference sequence). In nucleotides, the CDR3 is TGTGCCAGCAGCTTAGCGAATAATGAAAAACTGTTTTTT. Protein product: CASSLANNEKLFF.

This chain uses TRBV5-4 with TRBJ2-7, with 8 bases matching TRBD2. The germline gives CDR1 SGHNT, CDR2 YYREEE (reference sequence). With 2 bases clipped from V and 5 bases from J, the junction kept 6 bases outside the gene matches. The CDR3 has 14 amino acids. CDR3 nucleotides: TGTGCCAGCAGCTTCAAGCGGGAGTTAAACGAGCAGTACTTC. Residues: CASSFKRELNEQYF.

The V call is TRBV29-1, the J call TRBJ1-4; tentative D call: TRBD1 (5 bases). Germline V lookup: CDR1 SQVTM, CDR2 ANQGSEA. The CDR3 spans 17 residues. V was shortened by 4 bases and J by 4 bases, with 22 bases between the two germline ends. CDR3 in amino acids: CSVAIVRGEGSNEKLFF. The CDR3 coding sequence is TGCAGCGTTGCGATCGTCCGGGGGGAGGGGAGTAATGAAAAACTGTTTTTT.

The chain recombines TRBV7-9 with TRBJ2-1; D is unclear. The CDR3 is 12 residues long. Trimming removed 1 base from V and 9 bases from J, with 7 bases in between. CDR1 and CDR2 (germline): SEHNR, FQNEAQ (reference sequence). CDR3 in amino acids: CASSLELIEQFF. The CDR3 coding sequence is TGTGCCAGCAGCTTAGAACTGATTGAGCAGTTCTTC. Filled out from reference TRBV7-9 and TRBJ2-1, the complete variable domain reads DTGVSQNPRHKITKRGQNVTFRCDPISEHNRLYWYRQTLGQGPEFLTYFQNEAQLEKSRLLSDRFSAERPKGSFSTLEIQRTEQGDSAMYLCASSLELIEQFFGPGTRLTVL.

Only one count was recorded for this clone. The V call is TRBV7-9, the J call TRBJ2-2; the D is unclear. Trimming pared 3 bases from V and 6 bases from J, leaving 5 bases between. This CDR3 contains 12 residues. In germline, CDR1 is SEHNR, CDR2 FQNEAQ (reference sequence). The CDR3 sequence: CASSLKAGELFF. The CDR3 DNA is TGTGCCAGCAGCTTGAAGGCCGGGGAGCTGTTTTTT.

Details on this clone: This sample includes further DNA sequences coding for the same CDR3. The chain carries TRBV7-2 and TRBJ2-7; 7 bases line up with TRBD1. J gave up 4 bases and V 5 bases, and 8 bases lay outside the gene matches. This CDR3 is built from 14 residues. Germline-derived CDR1 and CDR2 are SGHTA and FQGNSA. CDR3 coding DNA: TGTGCCAGCAGCCGCCGGGACAGCGCATACGAGCAGTACTTC. Translated, it gives CASSRRDSAYEQYF.

The chain is built from TRBV6-4 and TRBJ1-1; unclear D gene. The CDR3 is 11 residues long. V was cut by 4 bases and J by 8 bases, with 8 bases left in between. Germline assignment: CDR1 MRHNA and CDR2 SNTAGT. CDR3 DNA sequence: TGTGCCAGCAGTGCCGGGAACGAAGCTTTCTTT. Translating it yields CASSAGNEAFF.

The V call is TRBV5-4, the J call TRBJ1-3, with a tentative D call TRBD1 (5 bases). V lost 1 base, J lost 0 bases, and 8 bases lay in between. The CDR3 has 15 residues. From germline, CDR1 is SGHNT and CDR2 YYREEE (reference sequence). This CDR3 is CASSLPGNSGNTIYF. Here the CDR3 DNA reads TGTGCCAGCAGCTTGCCAGGGAACTCTGGAAACACCATATATTTT.

This chain connects TRBV18 to TRBJ2-3; no clear D. Germline V gene sequence: CDR1 KGHSH, CDR2 LQKENI. The CDR3 runs 13 residues. The V end was cut by 4 bases, the J end by 6 bases, with 11 bases between. The CDR3 nucleotides read TGTGCCAGCTCACAGGGCTATGGCGATACGCAGTATTTT. This codes for CASSQGYGDTQYF.

The chain has TRBV7-9 and TRBJ2-1, with 12 bases fitting TRBD2. Germline CDR1 is SEHNR and CDR2 is FQNEAQ (reference sequence). The CDR3 loop spans 15 amino acids. Trimming took 5 bases from V and 6 from J; bases not matched to a gene: 5. The CDR3 is CASSLRTSGINEQFF. CDR3 sequence (DNA): TGTGCCAGCAGCCTAAGGACTAGCGGGATCAATGAGCAGTTCTTC.